This TCR beta chain comes out of a study of control samples from healthy donors and cancer patients. Repertoires were generated with immunoSEQ multiplex PCR, while TCRdb's copy carries only in-frame clones and drops some. This table has 95,000 to 150,000 clones, around 87% appearing once. This TCR came from a man in his sixties in good health. What was sequenced was blood.

CDR3 protein: CASTMIRQGGEAFF. Written as DNA, the CDR3 is TGTGCCAGCACCATGATACGACAGGGAGGTGAAGCTTTCTTT. V and J are TRBV11-2 and TRBJ1-1; 7 nucleotides line up with TRBD1. V lost 7 bases, J lost 7 bases, and 12 bases stayed unmatched. Germline V lookup: CDR1 SGHAT, CDR2 FQNNGV. The CDR3 is 14 amino acids.